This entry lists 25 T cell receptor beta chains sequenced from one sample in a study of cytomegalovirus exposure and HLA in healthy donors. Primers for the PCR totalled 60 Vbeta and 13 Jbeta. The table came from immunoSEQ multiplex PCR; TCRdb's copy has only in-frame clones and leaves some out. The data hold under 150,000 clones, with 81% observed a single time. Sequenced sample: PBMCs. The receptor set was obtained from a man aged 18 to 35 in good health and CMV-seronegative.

In DNA, the CDR3 is TGTGCCAGCAGCTACCAGGGATGGCCCCAGCATTTT. It is translated as CASSYQGWPQHF. The V gene is TRBV7-9, the J gene TRBJ1-5, with D perhaps TRBD1 (5 bases). Germline CDR1 is SEHNR and CDR2 is FQNEAQ (reference sequence). The V gene lost 4 bases and the J gene lost 9 bases, with 10 bases spanning the gap. The CDR3 has 12 residues.

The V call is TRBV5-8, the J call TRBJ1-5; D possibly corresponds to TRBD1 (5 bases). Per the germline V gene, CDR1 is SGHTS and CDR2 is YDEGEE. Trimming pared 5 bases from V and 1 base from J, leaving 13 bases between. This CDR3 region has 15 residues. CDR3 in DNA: TGTGCCAGCAGTAAGGGGCTTAGGAGCAATCAGCCCCAGCATTTT. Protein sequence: CASSKGLRSNQPQHF. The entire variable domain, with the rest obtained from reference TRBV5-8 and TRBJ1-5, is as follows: EAGVTQSPTHLIKTRGQQATLRCSPISGHTSVYWYQQALGLGLQFLLWYDEGEERNRGNFPPRFSGRQFPNYSSELNVNALELEDSALYLCASSKGLRSNQPQHFGDGTRLSIL.

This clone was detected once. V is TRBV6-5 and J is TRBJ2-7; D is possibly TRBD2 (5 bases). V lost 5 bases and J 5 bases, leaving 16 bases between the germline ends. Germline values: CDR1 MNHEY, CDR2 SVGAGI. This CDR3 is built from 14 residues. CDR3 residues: CASSPAGDIHEQYF. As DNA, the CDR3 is TGTGCCAGCAGTCCCGCGGGTGACATACACGAGCAGTACTTC.

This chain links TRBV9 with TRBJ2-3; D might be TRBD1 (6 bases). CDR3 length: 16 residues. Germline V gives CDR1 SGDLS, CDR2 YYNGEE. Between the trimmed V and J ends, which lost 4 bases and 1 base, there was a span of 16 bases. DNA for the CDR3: TGTGCCAGCAGCCACCGGACAGCCTTGGGCACAGATACGCAGTATTTT. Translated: CASSHRTALGTDTQYF. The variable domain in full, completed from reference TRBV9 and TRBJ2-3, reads DSGVTQTPKHLITATGQRVTLRCSPRSGDLSVYWYQQSLDQGLQFLIQYYNGEERAKGNILERFSAQQFPDLHSELNLSSLELGDSALYFCASSHRTALGTDTQYFGPGTRLTVL.

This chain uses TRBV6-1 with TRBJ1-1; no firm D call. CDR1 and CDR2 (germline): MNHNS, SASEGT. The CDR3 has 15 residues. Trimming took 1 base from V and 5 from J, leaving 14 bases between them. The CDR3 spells CASSEVRTWVTEAFF. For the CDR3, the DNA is TGTGCCAGCAGTGAAGTTCGGACTTGGGTTACTGAAGCTTTCTTT.

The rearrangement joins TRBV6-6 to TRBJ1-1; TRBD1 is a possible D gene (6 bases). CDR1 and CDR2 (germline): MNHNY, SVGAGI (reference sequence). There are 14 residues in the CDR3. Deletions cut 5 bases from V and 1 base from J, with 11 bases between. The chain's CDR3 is CASSQRTENTEAFF. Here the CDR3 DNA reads TGTGCCAGCAGTCAAAGGACAGAGAACACTGAAGCTTTCTTT.

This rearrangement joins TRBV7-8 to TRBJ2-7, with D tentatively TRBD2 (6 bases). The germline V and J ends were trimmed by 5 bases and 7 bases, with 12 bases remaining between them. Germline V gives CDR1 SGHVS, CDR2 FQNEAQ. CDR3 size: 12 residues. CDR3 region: CASSPGRGEQYF. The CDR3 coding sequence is TGTGCCAGCAGCCCCGGACGGGGGGAGCAGTACTTC.

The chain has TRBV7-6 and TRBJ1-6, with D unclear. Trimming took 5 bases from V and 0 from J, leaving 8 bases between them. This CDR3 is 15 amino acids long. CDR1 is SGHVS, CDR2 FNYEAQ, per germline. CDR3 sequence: CASSPKSSYNSPLHF. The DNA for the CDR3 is TGTGCCAGCAGCCCGAAGAGCTCCTATAATTCACCCCTCCACTTT.

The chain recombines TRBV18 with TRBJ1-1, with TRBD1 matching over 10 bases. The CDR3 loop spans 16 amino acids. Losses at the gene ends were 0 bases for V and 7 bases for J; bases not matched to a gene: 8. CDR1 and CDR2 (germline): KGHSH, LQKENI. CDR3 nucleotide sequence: TGTGCCAGCTCACCACCCGCGGGACAGGGGAACTTTGAAGCTTTCTTT. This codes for CASSPPAGQGNFEAFF.

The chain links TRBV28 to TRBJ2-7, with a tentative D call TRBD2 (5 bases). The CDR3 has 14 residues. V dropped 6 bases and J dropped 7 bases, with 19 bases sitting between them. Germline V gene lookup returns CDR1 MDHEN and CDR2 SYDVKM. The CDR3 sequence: CASRYAEAVGEQYF. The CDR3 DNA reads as TGTGCCAGCAGATACGCGGAGGCCGTCGGGGAGCAGTACTTC. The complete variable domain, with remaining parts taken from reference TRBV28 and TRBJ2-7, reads DVKVTQSSRYLVKRTGEKVFLECVQDMDHENMFWYRQDPGLGLRLIYFSYDVKMKEKGDIPEGYSVSREKKERFSLILESASTNQTSMYLCASRYAEAVGEQYFGPGTRLTVT.

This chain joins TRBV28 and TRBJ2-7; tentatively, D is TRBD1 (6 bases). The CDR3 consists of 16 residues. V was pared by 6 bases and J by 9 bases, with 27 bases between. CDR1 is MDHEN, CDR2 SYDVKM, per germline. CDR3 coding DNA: TGTGCCAGCAGCCGGCCGCACCGGGACACCCTTATTGGGCAGTACTTC. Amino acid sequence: CASSRPHRDTLIGQYF.

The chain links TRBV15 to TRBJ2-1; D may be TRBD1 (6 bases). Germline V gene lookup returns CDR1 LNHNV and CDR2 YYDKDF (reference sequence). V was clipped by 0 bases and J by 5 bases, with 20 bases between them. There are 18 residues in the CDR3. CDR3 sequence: CATSRDRFGQRTNNEQFF. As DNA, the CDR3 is TGTGCCACCAGCAGAGATCGATTCGGACAGCGAACGAACAATGAGCAGTTCTTC.

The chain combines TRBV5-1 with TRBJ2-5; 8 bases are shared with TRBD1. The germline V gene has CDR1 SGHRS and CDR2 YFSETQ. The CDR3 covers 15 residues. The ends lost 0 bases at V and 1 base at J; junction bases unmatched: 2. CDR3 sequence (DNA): TGCGCCAGCAGCTTGGCTGACAGGGGCCAAGAGACCCAGTACTTC. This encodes CASSLADRGQETQYF.

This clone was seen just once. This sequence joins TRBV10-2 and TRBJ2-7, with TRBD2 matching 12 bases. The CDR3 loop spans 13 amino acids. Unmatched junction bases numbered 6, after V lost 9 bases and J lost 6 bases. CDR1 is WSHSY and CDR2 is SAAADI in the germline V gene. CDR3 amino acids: CASSSGGVGEQYF. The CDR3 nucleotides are TGCGCCAGTTCTAGCGGGGGGGTTGGCGAGCAGTACTTC.

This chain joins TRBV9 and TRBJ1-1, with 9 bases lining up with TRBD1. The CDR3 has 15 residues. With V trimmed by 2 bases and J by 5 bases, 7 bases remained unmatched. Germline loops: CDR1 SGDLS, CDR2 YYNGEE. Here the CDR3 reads CASSVADRGRTEAFF. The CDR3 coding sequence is TGTGCCAGCAGCGTGGCAGACAGGGGGAGGACTGAAGCTTTCTTT.

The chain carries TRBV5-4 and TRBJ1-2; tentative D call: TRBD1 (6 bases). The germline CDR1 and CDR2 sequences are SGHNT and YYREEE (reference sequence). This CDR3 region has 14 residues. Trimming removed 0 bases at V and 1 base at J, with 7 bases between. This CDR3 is CASSLGQDNYGYTF. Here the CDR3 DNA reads TGTGCCAGCAGCTTGGGACAGGATAACTATGGCTACACCTTC.

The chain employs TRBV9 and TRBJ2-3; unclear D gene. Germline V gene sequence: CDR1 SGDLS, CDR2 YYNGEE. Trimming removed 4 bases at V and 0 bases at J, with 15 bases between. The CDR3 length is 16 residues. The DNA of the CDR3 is TGTGCCAGCAGCCCCCGGGTGGCAGCTAGCACAGATACGCAGTATTTT. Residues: CASSPRVAASTDTQYF.

The CDR3 protein is CASSLESGANSPLHF. The CDR3 DNA is TGTGCCAGCAGCTTAGAGTCGGGTGCTAATTCACCCCTCCACTTT. The J gene is TRBJ1-6, the V gene TRBV11-2; D unclear. Germline V gives CDR1 SGHAT, CDR2 FQNNGV. With 0 bases removed from V and 6 bases from J, the gap between germline ends came to 9 bases. The CDR3 consists of 15 residues.

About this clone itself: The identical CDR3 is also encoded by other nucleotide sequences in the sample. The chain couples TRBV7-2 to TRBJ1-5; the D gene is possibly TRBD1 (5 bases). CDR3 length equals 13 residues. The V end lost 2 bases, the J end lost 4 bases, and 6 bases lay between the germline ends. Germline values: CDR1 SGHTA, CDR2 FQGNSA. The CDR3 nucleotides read TGTGCCAGCAGCTTAAGGGGAAATCAGCCCCAGCATTTT. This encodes CASSLRGNQPQHF.

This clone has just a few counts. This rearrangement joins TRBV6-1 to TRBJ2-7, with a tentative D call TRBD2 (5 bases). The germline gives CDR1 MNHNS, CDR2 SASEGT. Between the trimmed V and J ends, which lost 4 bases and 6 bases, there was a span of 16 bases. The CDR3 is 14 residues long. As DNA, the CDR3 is TGTGCCAGCAGTGGGGTTCGAGGCCGGGGCGAGCAGTACTTC. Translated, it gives CASSGVRGRGEQYF.

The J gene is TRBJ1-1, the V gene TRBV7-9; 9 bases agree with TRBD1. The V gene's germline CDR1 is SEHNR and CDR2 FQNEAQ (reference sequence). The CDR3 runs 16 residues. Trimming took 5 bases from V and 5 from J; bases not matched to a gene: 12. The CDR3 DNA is TGTGCCAGCAGCCGACCTAGGGACAGGGAGTGGACTGAAGCTTTCTTT. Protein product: CASSRPRDREWTEAFF.

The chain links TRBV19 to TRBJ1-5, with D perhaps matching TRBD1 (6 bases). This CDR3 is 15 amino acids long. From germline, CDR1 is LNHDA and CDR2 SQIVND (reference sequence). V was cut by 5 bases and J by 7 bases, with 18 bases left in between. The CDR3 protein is CASSVAGVHRQPQHF. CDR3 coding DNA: TGTGCCAGTAGTGTGGCAGGGGTTCATCGACAGCCCCAGCATTTT.

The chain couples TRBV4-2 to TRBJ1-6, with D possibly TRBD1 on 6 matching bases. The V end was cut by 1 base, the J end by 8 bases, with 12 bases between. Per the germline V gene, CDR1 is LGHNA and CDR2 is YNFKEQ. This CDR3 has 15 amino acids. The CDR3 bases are TGTGCCAGCAGCCAAGTCCGGGACAATTATTCACCCCTCCACTTT. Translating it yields CASSQVRDNYSPLHF.

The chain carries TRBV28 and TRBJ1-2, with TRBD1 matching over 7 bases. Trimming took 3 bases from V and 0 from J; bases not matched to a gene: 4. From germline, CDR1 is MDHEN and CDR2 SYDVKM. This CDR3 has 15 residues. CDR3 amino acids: CASSFIQGANYGYTF. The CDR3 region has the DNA TGTGCCAGCAGTTTTATTCAGGGGGCTAACTATGGCTACACCTTC.

The chain's CDR3 is CAWSVVGGRKLFF. The DNA for the CDR3 is TGTGCCTGGAGTGTTGTGGGAGGAAGAAAACTGTTTTTT. This rearrangement joins TRBV30 to TRBJ1-4, with D uncertain. Trimming took 0 bases from V and 10 from J, leaving 12 bases between them. CDR1 is GTSNPN, CDR2 SVGIG, per germline (reference sequence). This CDR3 comprises 13 residues.